Presented here are 3 T cell receptor beta chains from one specimen sequenced in a study of T cell repertoires in cytomegalovirus infection (dated by TCRdb to about 2019). Sequencing relied on an Illumina HiSeq 1500. TCRdb itself trimmed the public reads at Q25 with fastp, ran MiXCR and retained productive beta chains. Rows are unified per CDR3 protein, each entry keeping the most common DNA and genes. Within this sample are over 150,000 distinct CDR3 sequences, with roughly 15% of them counted one time only. The ten largest make up roughly 24% of the sample. Input material: CD8+ T cells from PBMCs. These receptors were taken from a human donor in good health (CMV status not recorded). Some clones in this sample may be carry-over from other donors' samples.

This clonotype showed up just a few times. The chain couples TRBV28 to TRBJ1-5; D uncertain. Germline V gene sequence: CDR1 MDHEN, CDR2 SYDVKM. V was shortened by 6 bases and J by 9 bases, with 18 bases between the two germline ends. This CDR3 contains 14 residues. The CDR3 is CASRNITRHRPQHF. CDR3 sequence (DNA): TGTGCCAGCAGGAACATTACCCGACATAGGCCCCAGCATTTT.

This clonotype was observed a few times. The V call is TRBV6-2 or TRBV6-3, the J call TRBJ2-7; D possibly corresponds to TRBD2 (6 bases). This CDR3 has 14 amino acids. Trimming stripped 3 bases from V and 5 bases from J, with 14 bases between. The germline gives CDR1 MNHEY, CDR2 SVGEGT. The CDR3 DNA sequence: TGTGCCAGCAGTTATGGCCGGGAGCCCCACGAGCAGTACTTC. It specifies CASSYGREPHEQYF.

This clonotype was picked up a small number of times. This CDR3 is CSAQNPTSGETDTQYF. The CDR3 DNA sequence: TGCAGTGCCCAAAATCCGACTAGCGGGGAGACAGATACGCAGTATTTT. This chain uses TRBV20-1 with TRBJ2-3, with 11 bases fitting TRBD2. J lost 3 bases, V lost 6 bases, and 11 bases had no gene match. The CDR3 sequence is 16 residues long. CDR1 and CDR2 from the germline V gene are DFQATT and SNEGSKA (reference sequence).